Following are 27 T cell receptor beta chains from one sample sequenced in a study of cytomegalovirus exposure and HLA in healthy donors (dated 2017 in TCRdb). The receptor library was made with the immunoSEQ multiplex PCR assay. The source is immuneACCESS, and TCRdb retained only in-frame sequences with V and J called. Part of the clones is not carried over; for the studies checked, unresolved V genes explain less than half of this, and the remainder is unexplained. For this sample the table gives 130,000 to 150,000 clones, of which approximately 90% were detected only once. The ten largest clonotypes hold less than 5.5% of the sample. The sequenced sample was PBMCs. The receptors were sampled from a man aged 18 to 30 in good health and CMV-seropositive.

The chain has TRBV5-6 and TRBJ1-2, with 7 bases identical to TRBD1. The germline V gene has CDR1 SGHDT and CDR2 YYEEEE. The CDR3 runs 13 residues. Trimming at V came to 0 bases and at J to 8 bases, leaving 4 bases not matched to a gene. The CDR3 DNA reads as TGTGCCAGCAGCTTGGCAGGGGGTCAAGGCTACACCTTC. This codes for CASSLAGGQGYTF.

The rearrangement uses TRBV7-2 and TRBJ1-2; tentatively, D is TRBD1 (5 bases). Germline lookup yields CDR1 SGHTA and CDR2 FQGNSA. The CDR3 is made up of 13 amino acids. V lost 0 bases and J lost 5, with 7 bases in between. CDR3 bases: TGTGCCAGCAGCTTAGCGAAGGGGTATGGCTACACCTTC. It encodes CASSLAKGYGYTF.

CDR3 sequence: CASSPRTSYNEQFF. CDR3 sequence (DNA): TGTGCCAGCAGCCCGAGGACTAGCTACAATGAGCAGTTCTTC. V usage is TRBV7-2 and J usage is TRBJ2-1; 7 bases are a match to TRBD2. The CDR3 runs to 14 residues. Trimming cost V 5 bases and J 3 bases; bases outside gene matches: 4. Germline CDR1 SGHTA, CDR2 FQGNSA.

The chain couples TRBV6-5 to TRBJ2-3; D remains unclear. Per germline, CDR1 MNHEY and CDR2 SVGAGI. This CDR3 has 11 amino acids. Trimming removed 8 bases at V and 6 bases at J, with 9 bases between. Written as DNA, the CDR3 is TGTGCCAGCGGGCTGCTGGATACGCAGTATTTT. Residues: CASGLLDTQYF.

The rearrangement joins TRBV6-6 to TRBJ2-2; 9 nucleotides match TRBD1. Germline V lookup: CDR1 MNHNY, CDR2 SVGAGI (reference sequence). The CDR3 runs to 14 residues. V was pared by 8 bases and J by 6 bases, with 7 bases of the junction left unmatched. DNA of the CDR3: TGTGCCAGCGGACAGGGACAGGGAGCCGGGGAGCTGTTTTTT. It specifies CASGQGQGAGELFF.

The CDR3 region has the DNA TGCGCCAGTCTAAGCGGGGGAGCCTACAATGAGCAGTTCTTC. Amino acid sequence: CASLSGGAYNEQFF. The chain employs TRBV5-1 and TRBJ2-1; 8 positions match TRBD2. V dropped 8 bases and J dropped 2; count of bases not matched to a gene: 6. The CDR3 consists of 14 residues. Germline lookup yields CDR1 SGHRS and CDR2 YFSETQ.

This clone was counted once. CDR3 loop: CASSFGGGNVNTEAFF. The CDR3 nucleotides read TGTGCCAGCAGCTTCGGGGGAGGAAACGTGAACACTGAAGCTTTCTTT. J is TRBJ1-1 and V is TRBV5-6, with D perhaps TRBD1 (5 bases). Germline loops: CDR1 SGHDT, CDR2 YYEEEE. V was clipped by 2 bases and J by 0 bases, with 14 bases between them. The CDR3 is made up of 16 amino acids.

In this sample, this clone turned up many times. The chain couples TRBV28 to TRBJ2-7, with TRBD2 matching over 8 bases. The germline V gene encodes CDR1 MDHEN and CDR2 SYDVKM. This CDR3 contains 16 residues. Trimming removed 6 bases from V and 0 bases from J; junction bases left unmatched: 10. CDR3 sequence reads: CASSSAGAISSYEQYF. Written as DNA, the CDR3 is TGTGCCAGCAGCTCAGCGGGGGCCATTAGCTCCTACGAGCAGTACTTC.

The J gene is TRBJ2-5, the V gene TRBV19; D not resolved. V dropped 3 bases and J dropped 4 bases, with 15 bases sitting between them. Germline V gene lookup returns CDR1 LNHDA and CDR2 SQIVND (reference sequence). The CDR3 totals 15 residues. The CDR3 here is CASSMSSHPGETQYF. DNA of the CDR3: TGTGCCAGTAGTATGTCGAGCCACCCCGGAGAGACCCAGTACTTC. Full variable domain (missing parts from reference TRBV19 and TRBJ2-5): DGGITQSPKYLFRKEGQNVTLSCEQNLNHDAMYWYRQDPGQGLRLIYYSQIVNDFQKGDIAEGYSVSREKKESFPLTVTSAQKNPTAFYLCASSMSSHPGETQYFGPGTRLLVL.

V is TRBV6-4 and J is TRBJ2-1; 7 nucleotides align to TRBD1. CDR3 length: 14 residues. The germline V gene encodes CDR1 MRHNA and CDR2 SNTAGT. Trimming took 2 bases from V and 7 from J; bases not matched to a gene: 5. CDR3 residues: CASSDEGAHNEQFF. The DNA for the CDR3 is TGTGCCAGCAGTGACGAGGGGGCGCATAATGAGCAGTTCTTC.

This clone was observed a few times. The chain joins TRBV6-5 to TRBJ1-5, with D possibly matching TRBD1 (5 bases). Germline assignment: CDR1 MNHEY and CDR2 SVGAGI. This CDR3 spans 15 amino acids. V lost 6 bases and J 2 bases, leaving 14 bases between the germline ends. Here the CDR3 reads CASSPGGDGNQPQHF. The CDR3 DNA reads TGTGCCAGCAGCCCGGGGGGAGACGGCAATCAGCCCCAGCATTTT.

The chain has TRBV28 and TRBJ1-1; 11 nucleotides align to TRBD1. Germline V gene data show CDR1 as MDHEN and CDR2 as SYDVKM. This CDR3 has 12 amino acids. V was pared by 7 bases and J by 12 bases, with 7 bases of the junction left unmatched. DNA for the CDR3: TGTGCCAGCAAACTCGGACAGGGGGCGACTTTCTTT. Translating it yields CASKLGQGATFF.

V and J are TRBV7-9 and TRBJ1-2, with 8 bases matching TRBD1. The V and J ends lost 7 bases and 6 bases, in that order; junction bases with no gene match: 10. The V gene's germline CDR1 is SEHNR and CDR2 FQNEAQ (reference sequence). The CDR3 covers 14 residues. Here the CDR3 DNA reads TGTGCCAGCATCTCTTGGACAGGGCGGAATGGCTACACCTTC. Translation gives CASISWTGRNGYTF.

The genes are TRBV25-1 and TRBJ2-1; 9 bases agree with TRBD1. This CDR3 has 16 amino acids. Per the germline V gene, CDR1 is MGHDK and CDR2 is SYGVNS. J was trimmed by 4 bases and V by 4 bases; bases with no gene match: 8. In nucleotides, the CDR3 is TGTGCCAGCAGTGCCCTAGGACAGGGGAAGTACAATGAGCAGTTCTTC. This encodes CASSALGQGKYNEQFF.

The chain uses TRBV4-1 and TRBJ2-3; no clear D. Trimming shortened V by 1 base and J by 5 bases, and 13 bases separated the two germline ends. The CDR3 has 15 amino acids. Germline V gene sequence: CDR1 MGHRA, CDR2 YSYEKL. The CDR3 DNA reads as TGCGCCAGCAGCCAAGTTGGGCTCCCTCGAGATACGCAGTATTTT. This codes for CASSQVGLPRDTQYF.

CDR3 protein: CASSPGTGDLNTEAFF. CDR3 coding DNA: TGTGCCAGCTCACCAGGGACAGGGGACCTGAACACTGAAGCTTTCTTT. This rearrangement joins TRBV18 to TRBJ1-1; TRBD1 matches 10 bases. Germline CDR1 reads KGHSH; CDR2 reads LQKENI. V lost 2 bases and J lost 0; bases outside the gene matches: 3. There are 16 residues in the CDR3.

This clone was counted a single time. This chain joins TRBV7-9 and TRBJ1-3, with 7 bases aligning to TRBD1. Looked up from germline, CDR1 is SEHNR and CDR2 is FQNEAQ (reference sequence). The CDR3 loop spans 14 amino acids. V was clipped by 5 bases and J by 6 bases; unmatched bases: 7. The CDR3 DNA is TGTGCCAGCAGCGCGGACAGGACGATAAACACCATATATTTT. It encodes CASSADRTINTIYF. The full variable domain, with the rest looked up from reference TRBV7-9 and TRBJ1-3, is DTGVSQNPRHKITKRGQNVTFRCDPISEHNRLYWYRQTLGQGPEFLTYFQNEAQLEKSRLLSDRFSAERPKGSFSTLEIQRTEQGDSAMYLCASSADRTINTIYFGEGSWLTVV.

The chain is built from TRBV5-5 and TRBJ1-5; TRBD1 might be the D (6 bases). Germline-derived CDR1 and CDR2 are SGHKS and YYEKEE (reference sequence). V was cut by 0 bases and J by 6 bases, with 13 bases left in between. The CDR3 spans 15 residues. CDR3 region: CASSLEKGVGQPQHF. CDR3 DNA sequence: TGTGCCAGCAGCTTGGAAAAGGGGGTTGGTCAGCCCCAGCATTTT.

There are a few counts of this clone. This chain connects TRBV7-2 to TRBJ1-6; D is unresolved. This CDR3 has 14 residues. CDR1 is SGHTA, CDR2 FQGNSA, per germline. Trimming shortened V by 5 bases and J by 8 bases, and 13 bases separated the two germline ends. CDR3 region: CASSALGPDSPLHF. Here the CDR3 DNA reads TGTGCCAGCAGCGCCCTAGGTCCGGATTCACCCCTCCACTTT.

The rearrangement uses TRBV15 and TRBJ1-1; tentatively, D is TRBD1 (6 bases). The germline gives CDR1 LNHNV, CDR2 YYDKDF (reference sequence). Trimming stripped 0 bases from V and 1 base from J, with 12 bases between. The CDR3 consists of 16 residues. In DNA form, the CDR3 reads TGTGCCACCAGCAGAGATAAGGCGACAGGGAACACTGAAGCTTTCTTT. It specifies CATSRDKATGNTEAFF.

The rearrangement uses TRBV18 and TRBJ2-7, with D possibly TRBD1 on 6 matching bases. Looked up from germline, CDR1 is KGHSH and CDR2 is LQKENI. Trimming took off 1 base at V and 0 bases at J, with 10 bases between the two ends. The CDR3 extends over 15 amino acids. The CDR3 DNA sequence: TGTGCCAGCTCACCACGGGGACAAACCTCCTACGAGCAGTACTTC. It codes for CASSPRGQTSYEQYF.

The gene calls are TRBV12-5 and TRBJ2-6; TRBD1 matches 8 bases. The CDR3 runs 16 residues. The V gene end was trimmed by 5 bases and the J gene end by 1 base; junction bases not matched to a gene: 4. CDR1 is LGHNT, CDR2 FRNRAP, per germline. CDR3: CASGGQGRSGANVLTF. CDR3 DNA sequence: TGTGCTAGTGGTGGACAGGGAAGGTCTGGGGCCAACGTCCTGACTTTC.

The sample holds a few counts of this clone. The gene calls are TRBV27 and TRBJ1-5; D not certain. The V and J ends lost 2 bases and 4 bases respectively, with 6 bases between them. CDR3 length: 13 amino acids. CDR1 and CDR2 from the germline V gene are MNHEY and SMNVEV (reference sequence). The CDR3 is CASSLRENQPQHF. In nucleotides, the CDR3 is TGTGCCAGCAGTTTAAGGGAGAATCAGCCCCAGCATTTT.

V is TRBV11-2 and J is TRBJ2-7; D is unresolved. There are 11 residues in the CDR3. Germline assignment: CDR1 SGHAT and CDR2 FQNNGV. Trimming shortened V by 5 bases and J by 3 bases, and 5 bases separated the two germline ends. The CDR3 is CASSLLYEQYF. The CDR3 DNA reads TGTGCCAGCAGCCTACTCTACGAGCAGTACTTC.

This clone is a singleton in its sample. The rearrangement uses TRBV14 and TRBJ2-5, with D perhaps TRBD1 (5 bases). V lost 0 bases and J lost 2, with 13 bases in between. Germline lookup yields CDR1 SGHDN and CDR2 FVKESK. The CDR3 sequence is 16 residues long. The CDR3 DNA sequence: TGTGCCAGCAGCCAAGATGGATTCAGGGCTCAAGAGACCCAGTACTTC. Translating it yields CASSQDGFRAQETQYF.

The chain employs TRBV5-1 and TRBJ1-1; D might be TRBD1 (6 bases). The CDR3 contains 13 residues. In germline, CDR1 is SGHRS, CDR2 YFSETQ. V was pared by 3 bases and J by 6 bases, with 12 bases between. The CDR3 DNA follows: TGCGCCAGCAGCTCTGGCGGGGGCCCTGAAGCTTTCTTT. Protein sequence: CASSSGGGPEAFF.

V gene TRBV30 combines with J gene TRBJ1-2; D unclear. This CDR3 contains 13 residues. Trimming cost V 5 bases and J 5 bases, with 15 bases left between them. Germline CDR1 GTSNPN, CDR2 SVGIG (reference sequence). As DNA, the CDR3 is TGTGCCTGGTTTCTTCACAGACTATATGGCTACACCTTC. Translated, it gives CAWFLHRLYGYTF.